This T cell receptor beta chain appears in the sequencing data of a study of blood T cell repertoires in COVID-19. Study as a whole: In each case, the material was cDNA or gDNA derived from T cells, B-cell-depleted T cells, or PBMCs.

Deletions cut 3 bases from V and 6 bases from J, with 8 bases between. Germline loops: CDR1 KGHDR, CDR2 SFDVKD. This CDR3 spans 13 amino acids. Profiled with immunoSEQ multiplex PCR; TCRdb holds only in-frame clones, not every one. The sample shows over 200,000 clones, less than 90% of them seen only once. The material sequenced was peripheral blood. The V gene is TRBV24-1, the J gene TRBJ1-5; no reliable D call. The TCR sequence derives from a middle-aged man with active or convalescent COVID-19. The CDR3 is CATSDSRGQPQHF. The CDR3 coding sequence is TGTGCCACCAGTGATAGTCGGGGTCAGCCCCAGCATTTT.